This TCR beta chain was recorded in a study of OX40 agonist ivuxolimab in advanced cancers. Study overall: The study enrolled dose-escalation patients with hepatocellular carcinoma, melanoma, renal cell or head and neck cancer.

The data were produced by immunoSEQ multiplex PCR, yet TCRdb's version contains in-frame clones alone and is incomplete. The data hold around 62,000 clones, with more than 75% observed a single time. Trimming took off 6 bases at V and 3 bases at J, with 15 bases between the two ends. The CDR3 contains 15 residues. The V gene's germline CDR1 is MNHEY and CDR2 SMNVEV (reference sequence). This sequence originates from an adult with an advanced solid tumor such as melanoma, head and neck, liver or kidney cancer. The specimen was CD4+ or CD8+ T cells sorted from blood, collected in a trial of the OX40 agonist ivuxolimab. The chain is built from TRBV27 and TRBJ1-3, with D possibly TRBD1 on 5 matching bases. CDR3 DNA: TGTGCCAGCAGCCCGAGGGGACGGGGTGGAAACACCATATATTTT. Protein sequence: CASSPRGRGGNTIYF.